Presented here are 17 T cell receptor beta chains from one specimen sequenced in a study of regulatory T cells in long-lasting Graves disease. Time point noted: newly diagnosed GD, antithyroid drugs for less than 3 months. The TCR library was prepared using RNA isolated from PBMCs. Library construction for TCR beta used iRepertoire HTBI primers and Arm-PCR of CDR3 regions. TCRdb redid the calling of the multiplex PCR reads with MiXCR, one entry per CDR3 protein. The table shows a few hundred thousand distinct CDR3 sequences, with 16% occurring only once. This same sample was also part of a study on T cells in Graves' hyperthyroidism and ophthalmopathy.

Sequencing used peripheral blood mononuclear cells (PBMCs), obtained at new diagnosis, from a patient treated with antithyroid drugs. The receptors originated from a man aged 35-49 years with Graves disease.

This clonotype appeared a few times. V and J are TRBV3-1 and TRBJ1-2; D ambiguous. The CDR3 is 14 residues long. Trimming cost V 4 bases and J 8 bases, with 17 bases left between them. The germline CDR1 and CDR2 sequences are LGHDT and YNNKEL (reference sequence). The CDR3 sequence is CASSPSTLVRGYTF. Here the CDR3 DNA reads TGTGCCAGCAGCCCCTCCACCCTGGTCCGGGGCTACACCTTC.

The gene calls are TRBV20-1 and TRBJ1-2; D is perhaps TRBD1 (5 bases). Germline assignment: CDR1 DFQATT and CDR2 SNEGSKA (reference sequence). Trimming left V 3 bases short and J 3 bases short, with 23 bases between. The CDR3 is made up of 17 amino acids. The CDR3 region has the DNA TGCAGTGCTAGGATTGATGGGGCAGGGTCTAGTGACTATGGCTACACCTTC. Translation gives CSARIDGAGSSDYGYTF.

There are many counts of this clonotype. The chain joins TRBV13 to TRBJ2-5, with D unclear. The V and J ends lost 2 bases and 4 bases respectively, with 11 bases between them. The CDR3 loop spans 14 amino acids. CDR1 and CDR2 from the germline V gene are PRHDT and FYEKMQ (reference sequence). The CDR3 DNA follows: TGTGCCAGCAGCTTATCCCCCAACCGAGAGACCCAGTACTTC. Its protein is CASSLSPNRETQYF. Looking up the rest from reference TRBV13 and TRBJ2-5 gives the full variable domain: AAGVIQSPRHLIKEKRETATLKCYPIPRHDTVYWYQQGPGQDPQFLISFYEKMQSDKGSIPDRFSAQQFSDYHSELNMSSLELGDSALYFCASSLSPNRETQYFGPGTRLLVL.

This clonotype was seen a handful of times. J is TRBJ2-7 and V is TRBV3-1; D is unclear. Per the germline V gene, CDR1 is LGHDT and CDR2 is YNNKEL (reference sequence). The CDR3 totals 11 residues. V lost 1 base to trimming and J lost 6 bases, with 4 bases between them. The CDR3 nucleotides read TGTGCCAGCAGCCAAGGGCTCGAGCAGTACTTC. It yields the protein CASSQGLEQYF.

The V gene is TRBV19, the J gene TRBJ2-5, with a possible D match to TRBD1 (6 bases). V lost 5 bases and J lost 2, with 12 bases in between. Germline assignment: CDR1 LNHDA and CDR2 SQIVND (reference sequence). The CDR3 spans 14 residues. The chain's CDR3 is CASSPRDTQETQYF. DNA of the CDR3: TGTGCCAGTAGTCCTCGGGACACTCAAGAGACCCAGTACTTC.

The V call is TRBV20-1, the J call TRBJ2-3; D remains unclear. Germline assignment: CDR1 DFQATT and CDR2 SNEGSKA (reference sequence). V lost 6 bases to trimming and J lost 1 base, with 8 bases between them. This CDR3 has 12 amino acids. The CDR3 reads CSALDGTDTQYF. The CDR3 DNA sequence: TGCAGTGCACTTGACGGCACAGATACGCAGTATTTT.

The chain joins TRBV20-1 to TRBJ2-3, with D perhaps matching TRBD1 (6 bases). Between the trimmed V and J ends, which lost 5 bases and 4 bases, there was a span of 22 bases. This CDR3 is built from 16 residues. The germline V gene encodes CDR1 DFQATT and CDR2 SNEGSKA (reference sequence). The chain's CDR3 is CSALREDPGEADTQYF. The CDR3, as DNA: TGCAGTGCTCTACGAGAGGACCCAGGGGAAGCAGATACGCAGTATTTT.

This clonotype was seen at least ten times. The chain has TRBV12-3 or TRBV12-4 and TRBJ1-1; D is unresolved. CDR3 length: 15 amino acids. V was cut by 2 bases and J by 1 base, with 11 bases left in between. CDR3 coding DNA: TGTGCCAGCAGTTTATCGAACAGAGGGAACACTGAAGCTTTCTTT. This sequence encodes CASSLSNRGNTEAFF.

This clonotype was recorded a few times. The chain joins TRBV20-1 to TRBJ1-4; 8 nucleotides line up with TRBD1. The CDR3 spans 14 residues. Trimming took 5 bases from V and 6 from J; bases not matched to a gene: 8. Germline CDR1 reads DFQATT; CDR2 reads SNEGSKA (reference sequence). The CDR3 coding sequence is TGCAGTGCTGTCGACAGGGGAAGGGATGAAAAACTGTTTTTT. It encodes CSAVDRGRDEKLFF.

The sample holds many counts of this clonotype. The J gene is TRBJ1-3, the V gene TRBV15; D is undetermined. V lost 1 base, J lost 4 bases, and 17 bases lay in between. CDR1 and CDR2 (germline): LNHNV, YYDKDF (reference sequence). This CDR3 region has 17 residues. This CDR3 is CATSRGHLTRGGNTIYF. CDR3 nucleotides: TGTGCCACCAGCAGAGGACATCTAACCCGAGGGGGAAACACCATATATTTT. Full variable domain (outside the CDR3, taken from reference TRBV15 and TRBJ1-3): DAMVIQNPRYQVTQFGKPVTLSCSQTLNHNVMYWYQQKSSQAPKLLFHYYDKDFNNEADTPDNFQSRRPNTSFCFLDIRSPGLGDTAMYLCATSRGHLTRGGNTIYFGEGSWLTVV.

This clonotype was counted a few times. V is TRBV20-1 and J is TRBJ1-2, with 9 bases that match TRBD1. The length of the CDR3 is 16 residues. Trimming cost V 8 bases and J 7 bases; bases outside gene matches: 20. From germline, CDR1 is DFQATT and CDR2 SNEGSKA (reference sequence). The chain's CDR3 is CSLSPGQGLLSGGYTF. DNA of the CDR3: TGCAGTCTCTCCCCGGGACAGGGCCTCTTATCCGGTGGCTACACCTTC.

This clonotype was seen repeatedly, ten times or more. CDR3: CASTPGTGDQPQHF. The CDR3 bases are TGTGCCAGCACCCCGGGGACAGGTGATCAGCCCCAGCATTTT. The V gene is TRBV28, the J gene TRBJ1-5; 8 bases are shared with TRBD1. The V and J ends lost 7 bases and 5 bases, in that order; junction bases with no gene match: 7. The CDR3 length is 14 residues. Germline values: CDR1 MDHEN, CDR2 SYDVKM.

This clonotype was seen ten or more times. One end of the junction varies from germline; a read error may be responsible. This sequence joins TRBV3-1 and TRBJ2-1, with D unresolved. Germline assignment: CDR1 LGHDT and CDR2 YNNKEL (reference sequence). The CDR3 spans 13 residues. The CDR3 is CASSQDLGNEQFF. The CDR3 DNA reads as TGCGCCAGCAGCCAAGATCTTGGTAATGAGCAGTTCTTC.

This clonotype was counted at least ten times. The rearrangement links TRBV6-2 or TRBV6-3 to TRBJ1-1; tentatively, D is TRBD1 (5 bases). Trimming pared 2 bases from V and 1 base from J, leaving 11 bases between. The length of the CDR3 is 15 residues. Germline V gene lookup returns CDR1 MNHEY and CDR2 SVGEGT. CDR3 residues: CASSYRGARNTEAFF. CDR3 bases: TGTGCCAGCAGTTACAGAGGGGCACGGAACACTGAAGCTTTCTTT.

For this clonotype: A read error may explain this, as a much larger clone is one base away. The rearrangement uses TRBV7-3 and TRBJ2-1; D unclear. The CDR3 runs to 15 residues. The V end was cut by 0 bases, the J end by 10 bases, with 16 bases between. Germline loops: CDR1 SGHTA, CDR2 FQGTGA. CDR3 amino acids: CASSLTPTLLYEQFF. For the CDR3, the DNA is TGTGCCAGCAGCTTAACTCCTACTCTACTCTACGAGCAGTTCTTC.

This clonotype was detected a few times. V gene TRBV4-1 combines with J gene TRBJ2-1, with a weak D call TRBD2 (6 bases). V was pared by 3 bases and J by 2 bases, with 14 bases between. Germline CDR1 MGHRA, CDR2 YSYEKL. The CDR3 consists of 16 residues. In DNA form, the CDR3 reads TGCGCCAGCAGCCATAGGGCGGGGAGGACCTACAATGAGCAGTTCTTC. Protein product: CASSHRAGRTYNEQFF.

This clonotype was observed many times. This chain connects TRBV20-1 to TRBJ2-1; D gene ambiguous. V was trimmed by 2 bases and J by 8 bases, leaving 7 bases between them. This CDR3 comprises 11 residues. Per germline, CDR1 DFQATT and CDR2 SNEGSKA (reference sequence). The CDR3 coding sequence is TGCAGTGCTAGAAGGGTCCATGAGCAGTTCTTC. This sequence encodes CSARRVHEQFF.